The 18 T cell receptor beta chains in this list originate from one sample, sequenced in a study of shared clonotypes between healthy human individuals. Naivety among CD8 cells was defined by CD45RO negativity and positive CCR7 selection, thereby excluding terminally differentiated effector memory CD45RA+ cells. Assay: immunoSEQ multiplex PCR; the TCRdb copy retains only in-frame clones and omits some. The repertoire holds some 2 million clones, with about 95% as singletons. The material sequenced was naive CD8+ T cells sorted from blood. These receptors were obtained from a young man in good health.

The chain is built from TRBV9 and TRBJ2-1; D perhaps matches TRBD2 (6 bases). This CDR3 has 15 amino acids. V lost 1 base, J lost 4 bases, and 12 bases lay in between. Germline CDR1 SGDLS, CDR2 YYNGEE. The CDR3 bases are TGTGCCAGCAGCGTATCCGGGGGTATTTACAATGAGCAGTTCTTC. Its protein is CASSVSGGIYNEQFF. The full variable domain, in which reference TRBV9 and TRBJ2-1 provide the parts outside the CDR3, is DSGVTQTPKHLITATGQRVTLRCSPRSGDLSVYWYQQSLDQGLQFLIQYYNGEERAKGNILERFSAQQFPDLHSELNLSSLELGDSALYFCASSVSGGIYNEQFFGPGTRLTVL.

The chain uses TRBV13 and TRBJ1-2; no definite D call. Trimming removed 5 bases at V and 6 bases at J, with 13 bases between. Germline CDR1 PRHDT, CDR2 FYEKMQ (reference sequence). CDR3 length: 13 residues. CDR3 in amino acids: CASSPSKPNGYTF. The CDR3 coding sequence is TGTGCCAGCAGCCCATCGAAACCGAATGGCTACACCTTC.

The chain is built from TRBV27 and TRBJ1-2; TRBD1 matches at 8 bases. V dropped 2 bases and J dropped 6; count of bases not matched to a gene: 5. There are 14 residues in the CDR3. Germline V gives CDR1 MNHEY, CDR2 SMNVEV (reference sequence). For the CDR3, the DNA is TGTGCCAGCAGTTTACAGGGGGCAATCGATGGCTACACCTTC. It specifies CASSLQGAIDGYTF.

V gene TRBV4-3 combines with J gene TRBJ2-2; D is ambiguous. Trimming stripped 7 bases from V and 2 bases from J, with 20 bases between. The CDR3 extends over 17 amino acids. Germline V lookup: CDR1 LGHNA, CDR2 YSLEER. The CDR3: CASTRLYLTENTGELFF. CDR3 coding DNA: TGCGCCAGCACCCGCCTCTATCTCACGGAAAACACCGGGGAGCTGTTTTTT.

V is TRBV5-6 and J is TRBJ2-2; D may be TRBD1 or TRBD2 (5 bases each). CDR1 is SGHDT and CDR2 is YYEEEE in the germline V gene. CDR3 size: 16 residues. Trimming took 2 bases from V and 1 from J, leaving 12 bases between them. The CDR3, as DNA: TGTGCCAGCAGCTTTGGGGACGACTTGAACACCGGGGAGCTGTTTTTT. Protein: CASSFGDDLNTGELFF.

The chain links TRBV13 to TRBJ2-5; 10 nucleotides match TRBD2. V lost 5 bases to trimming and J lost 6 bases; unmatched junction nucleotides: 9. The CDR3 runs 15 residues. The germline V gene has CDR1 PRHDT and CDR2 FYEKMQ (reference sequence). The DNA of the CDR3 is TGTGCCAGCAGCCCGTCCCCTAGCGGGGGAAAGACCCAGTACTTC. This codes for CASSPSPSGGKTQYF.

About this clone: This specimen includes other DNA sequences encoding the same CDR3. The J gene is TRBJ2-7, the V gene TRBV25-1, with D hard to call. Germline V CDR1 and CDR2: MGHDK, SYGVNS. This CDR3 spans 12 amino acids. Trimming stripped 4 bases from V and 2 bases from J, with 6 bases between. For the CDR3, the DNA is TGTGCCAGCAGTGTTACAGCCTACGAGCAGTACTTC. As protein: CASSVTAYEQYF.

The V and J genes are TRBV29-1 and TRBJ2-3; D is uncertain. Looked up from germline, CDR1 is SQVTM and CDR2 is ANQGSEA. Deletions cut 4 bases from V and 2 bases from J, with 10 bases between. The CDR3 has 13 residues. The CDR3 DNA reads TGCAGCGTTGTTTGGGTCGTCACAGATACGCAGTATTTT. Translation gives CSVVWVVTDTQYF.

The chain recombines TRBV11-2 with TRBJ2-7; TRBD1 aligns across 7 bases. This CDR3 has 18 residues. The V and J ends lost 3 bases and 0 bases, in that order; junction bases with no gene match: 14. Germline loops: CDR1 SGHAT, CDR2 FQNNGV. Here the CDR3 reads CASSLGPGTVFSSYEQYF. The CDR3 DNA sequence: TGTGCCAGCAGCTTGGGTCCCGGGACAGTCTTCAGCTCCTACGAGCAGTACTTC.

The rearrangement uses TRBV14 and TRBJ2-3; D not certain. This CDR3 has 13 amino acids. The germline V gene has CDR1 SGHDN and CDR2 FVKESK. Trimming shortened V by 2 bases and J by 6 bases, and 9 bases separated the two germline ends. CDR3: CASSQFNTDTQYF. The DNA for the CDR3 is TGTGCCAGCAGCCAATTCAACACGGATACGCAGTATTTT.

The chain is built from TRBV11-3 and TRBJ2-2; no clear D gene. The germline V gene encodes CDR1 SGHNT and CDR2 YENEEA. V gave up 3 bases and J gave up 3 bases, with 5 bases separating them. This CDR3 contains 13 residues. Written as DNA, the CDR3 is TGTGCCAGCAGCTTGGGTGACACCGGGGAGCTGTTTTTT. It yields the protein CASSLGDTGELFF.

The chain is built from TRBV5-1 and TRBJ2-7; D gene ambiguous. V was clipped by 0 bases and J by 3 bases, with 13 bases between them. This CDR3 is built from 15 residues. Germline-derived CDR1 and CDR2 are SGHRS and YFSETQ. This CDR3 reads CASSLEGGSYYEQYF. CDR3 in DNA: TGCGCCAGCAGCTTGGAAGGCGGATCCTACTACGAGCAGTACTTC.

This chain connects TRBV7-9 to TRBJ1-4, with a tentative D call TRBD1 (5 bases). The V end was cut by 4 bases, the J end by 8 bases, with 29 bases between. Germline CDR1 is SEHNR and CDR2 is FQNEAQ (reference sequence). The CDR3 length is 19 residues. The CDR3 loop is CASSSSSGSDSASPEKLFF. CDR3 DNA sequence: TGTGCCAGCAGCTCCTCTAGTGGATCTGACAGCGCCAGCCCCGAAAAACTGTTTTTT.

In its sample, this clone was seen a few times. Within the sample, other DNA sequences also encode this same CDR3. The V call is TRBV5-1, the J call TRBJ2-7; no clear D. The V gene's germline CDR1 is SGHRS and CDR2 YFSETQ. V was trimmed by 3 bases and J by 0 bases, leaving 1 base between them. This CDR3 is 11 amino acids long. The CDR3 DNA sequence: TGCGCCAGCAGCTCCTCCTACGAGCAGTACTTC. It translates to CASSSSYEQYF.

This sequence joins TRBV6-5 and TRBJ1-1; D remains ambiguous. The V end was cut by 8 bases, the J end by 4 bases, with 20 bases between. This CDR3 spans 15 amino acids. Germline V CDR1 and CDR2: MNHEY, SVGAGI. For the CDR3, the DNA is TGTGCCAGCGGTTTGATAGGAGGTTCTGGCACTGAAGCTTTCTTT. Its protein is CASGLIGGSGTEAFF.

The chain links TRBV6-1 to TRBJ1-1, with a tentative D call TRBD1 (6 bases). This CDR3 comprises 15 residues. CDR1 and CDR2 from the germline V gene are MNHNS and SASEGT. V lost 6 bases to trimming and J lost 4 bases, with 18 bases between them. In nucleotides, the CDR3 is TGTGCCAGCAGGCAGGGGCGGCAGGGGATCACTGAAGCTTTCTTT. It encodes CASRQGRQGITEAFF.

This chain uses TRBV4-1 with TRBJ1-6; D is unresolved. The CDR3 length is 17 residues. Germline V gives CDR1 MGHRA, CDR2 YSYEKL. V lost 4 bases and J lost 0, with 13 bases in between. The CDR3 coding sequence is TGCGCCAGCAGCCCCAAGCGGGAGCGCTCCTATAATTCACCCCTCCACTTT. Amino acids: CASSPKRERSYNSPLHF.

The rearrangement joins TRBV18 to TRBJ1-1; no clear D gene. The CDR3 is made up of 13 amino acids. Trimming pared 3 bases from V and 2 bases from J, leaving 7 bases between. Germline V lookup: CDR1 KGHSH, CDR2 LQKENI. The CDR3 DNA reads TGTGCCAGCTCACCGCAGGTTAACACTGAAGCTTTCTTT. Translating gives CASSPQVNTEAFF.